This T cell receptor (beta chain) was profiled in a study of CD8+CD57+ T cells in acquired aplastic anemia. Findings and caveats of the study: The same twenty-nine CD8+ CDR3 sequences occurred in patients and in controls.

This clonotype was picked up many times. The antigen is undetermined. Sequenced patients had shown CD8+CD57+ cell expansion by flow cytometry. Every patient presented with severe acquired aplastic anemia. Each patient gave a blood sample that was collected before any therapy had been received. Genomic DNA acted as the template from which TCR beta VDJ combination and CDR3 sequence profiling were carried out. Using its own MiXCR run on the reads, TCRdb lists one record per CDR3 protein. The data show fewer than 200,000 distinct CDR3 sequences, under 55% seen once. The CDR3 covers 12 residues. Germline V lookup: CDR1 SGHVS, CDR2 FQNEAQ. V dropped 1 base and J dropped 6 bases, with 4 bases sitting between them.

V gene TRBV7-8 combines with J gene TRBJ2-4; D is unclear. The receptor's source is a human donor with aplastic anemia. The sequencing input was sorted CD4+, CD8+, or CD8+CD57+ T cells (not recorded which) from PBMCs. CDR3 in DNA: TGTGCCAGCAGCTTAGGGTTAAACATTCAGTACTTC. It encodes CASSLGLNIQYF.